Listed below are T cell receptor beta chains from one sample, sequenced in a study of vaccination and CD4 T cells after COVID-19. MiXCR was run by TCRdb on the PCR reads, yielding one entry per CDR3 protein. Of about 13,000 distinct CDR3 sequences listed, more than 45% were seen once; the top ten hold less than 20%. Their cognate antigens are unknown. The specimen was CD4+ T cells from blood, cultured in vitro. Receptors originate from a human donor who had recovered from COVID-19. The CDR3 runs from the conserved cysteine through the conserved F or W. A D gene is named only where the DNA matches it firmly. Some rows mark clone size as missing; the rest say once, few, many or name a class of expanded clone.

abundance: NA
v_gene: TRBV5-4
j_gene: TRBJ1-1
d_gene: NA
CDR3nt: TGTGCCAGCAGCTTGGACTACAGCCGGGCCACTGAAGCTTTCTTT
CDR3aa: CASSLDYSRATEAFF

abundance: few
v_gene: TRBV9
j_gene: TRBJ2-3
d_gene: NA
CDR3nt: TGTGCCAGCAGCGTAGTAGGACGGAGCACAGATACGCAGTATTTT
CDR3aa: CASSVVGRSTDTQYF

abundance: NA
v_gene: TRBV7-9
j_gene: TRBJ1-5
d_gene: TRBD1
CDR3nt: TGTGCCAGCAGCCGGGACAGCAACAATCAGCCCCAGCATTTT
CDR3aa: CASSRDSNNQPQHF

abundance: NA
v_gene: TRBV27
j_gene: TRBJ2-1
d_gene: NA
CDR3nt: TGTGCCAGCAGTCCTCGCAGGGGCCCCTTTAATGAGCAGTTCTTC
CDR3aa: CASSPRRGPFNEQFF

abundance: NA
v_gene: TRBV19
j_gene: TRBJ2-7
d_gene: NA
CDR3nt: TGTGCCAGACTCTGCAGCGACGAGCAGTACTTC
CDR3aa: CARLCSDEQYF

abundance: NA
v_gene: TRBV27
j_gene: TRBJ2-5
d_gene: TRBD1
CDR3nt: TGTGCCACCACCCTCCGAGGGGACAGACAAGAGACCCAGTACTTC
CDR3aa: CATTLRGDRQETQYF

abundance: NA
v_gene: TRBV20-1
j_gene: TRBJ2-3
d_gene: NA
CDR3nt: TGCAGTGCTAGAGATTCAGGACTAGGGAGGGGGACAGATACGCAGTATTTT
CDR3aa: CSARDSGLGRGTDTQYF

abundance: NA
v_gene: TRBV30
j_gene: TRBJ2-7
d_gene: NA
CDR3nt: TGTGCCTGGAGTCCCAGGGACGAGCAGTACTTC
CDR3aa: CAWSPRDEQYF

abundance: once
v_gene: TRBV7-9
j_gene: TRBJ1-5
d_gene: NA
CDR3nt: TGTGCCAGCAGCTTAGGACGGGGCCATCAGCCCCAGCATTTT
CDR3aa: CASSLGRGHQPQHF

abundance: NA
v_gene: TRBV7-9
j_gene: TRBJ2-3
d_gene: TRBD1
CDR3nt: TGTGCCAGCAGTCCGGACAGGTTTAGCACAGATACGCAGTATTTT
CDR3aa: CASSPDRFSTDTQYF

abundance: NA
v_gene: TRBV20-1
j_gene: TRBJ2-1
d_gene: TRBD2
CDR3nt: TGCAGTGCTAGAGTCCCTGGCGGGAGGAGTTACAATGAGCAGTTCTTC
CDR3aa: CSARVPGGRSYNEQFF

abundance: once
v_gene: TRBV24-1
j_gene: TRBJ2-6
d_gene: NA
CDR3nt: TGTGCCACCAGTGACCCCTTCTCTGGGGCCAACGTCCTGACTTTC
CDR3aa: CATSDPFSGANVLTF

abundance: NA
v_gene: TRBV5-1
j_gene: TRBJ2-1
d_gene: TRBD2
CDR3nt: TGCGCCAGCAGCGGTTTGGTTGGGACTAGCGCCCCTGGGACCTACAATGAGCAGTTCTTC
CDR3aa: CASSGLVGTSAPGTYNEQFF

abundance: NA
v_gene: TRBV7-3
j_gene: TRBJ2-3
d_gene: TRBD1
CDR3nt: TGTGCCAGCAGCTCGACAGGGATCGCAGATACGCAGTATTTT
CDR3aa: CASSSTGIADTQYF

abundance: NA
v_gene: TRBV6-4
j_gene: TRBJ1-6
d_gene: NA
CDR3nt: TGTGCCAGCAGTTCGACAGTTAATTCACCCCTCCACTTT
CDR3aa: CASSSTVNSPLHF